The T cell receptor (beta chain) under discussion was sequenced for a study of blood T cells in healthy people across ages. Overall study findings and caveats: Investigators viewed diversity estimates from one million T cells as underestimates, the study reported. It was found that TCR beta diversity correlated strongly with the percentage of naive T cells.

This clonotype has only a few counts. Its target is not known. A second roughly 6 to 11 cycle PCR used barcoded and J-beta primers. Each sample yielded at least 3 million CDR3-containing paired-end reads. TCRdb redid the calling of the 5' RACE reads with MiXCR, one entry per CDR3 protein. The sample includes under 1,100,000 distinct CDR3 sequences, around 27% of them seen just once. The CDR3 extends over 15 amino acids. CDR1 and CDR2 (germline): SGHTA, FQGNSA. The V end was cut by 4 bases, the J end by 6 bases, with 13 bases between. These data also featured in a second study, about T cells of mothers and their children.

The chain carries TRBV7-2 and TRBJ2-6; D gene unclear. The receptor was derived from a girl aged 2-10 years in good health. The sample consisted of blood. DNA of the CDR3: TGTGCCAGCAGCTCCCTTAGTACTGAGGCCAACGTCCTGACTTTC. Translating gives CASSSLSTEANVLTF.